The 10 T cell receptor beta chains below were found in one sample sequenced in a study of cytomegalovirus exposure and HLA in healthy donors. Method: immunoSEQ multiplex PCR; TCRdb's copy keeps in-frame clones and lacks some. Altogether about 120,000 clones are present, 70% to 90% being singletons, with the ten largest covering about 6%. Material for sequencing was PBMCs. The receptors originated from a woman aged 18-29 years in good health and CMV-seropositive.

The CDR3 nucleotides read TGTGCCAGCAGCACCACGGATTTCGGGGGAGAGCAGTACTTC. Protein sequence: CASSTTDFGGEQYF. The chain uses TRBV9 and TRBJ2-7, with D perhaps matching TRBD2 (6 bases). This CDR3 comprises 14 residues. V gave up 4 bases and J gave up 7 bases, with 18 bases separating them. Germline CDR1 reads SGDLS; CDR2 reads YYNGEE.

This clone has a single count. The rearrangement uses TRBV5-1 and TRBJ1-1, with 11 bases identical to TRBD1. The CDR3 covers 14 residues. The germline gives CDR1 SGHRS, CDR2 YFSETQ. Trimming cost V 4 bases and J 5 bases; bases outside gene matches: 4. For the CDR3, the DNA is TGCGCCAGCAGCCAAGGGACAGGGGGGACTGAAGCTTTCTTT. Amino acids: CASSQGTGGTEAFF.

This clone has a handful of counts. The V and J genes are TRBV27 and TRBJ1-5; D unresolved. CDR3 length: 14 residues. The V end lost 0 bases, the J end lost 0 bases, and 3 bases lay between the germline ends. CDR1 is MNHEY and CDR2 is SMNVEV in the germline V gene (reference sequence). This CDR3 is CASSLSYSNQPQHF. The CDR3, as DNA: TGTGCCAGCAGTTTATCGTATAGCAATCAGCCCCAGCATTTT.

The gene calls are TRBV19 and TRBJ1-3; 7 bases agree with TRBD1. V trimming: 4 bases; J trimming: 0 bases; junction bases outside the gene matches: 6. This CDR3 comprises 16 residues. Per the germline V gene, CDR1 is LNHDA and CDR2 is SQIVND (reference sequence). CDR3 region: CASSNPGQSSGNTIYF. CDR3 bases: TGTGCCAGTAGTAACCCGGGACAGTCCTCTGGAAACACCATATATTTT.

The chain recombines TRBV27 with TRBJ1-2; TRBD1 agrees at 10 bases. Germline CDR1 MNHEY, CDR2 SMNVEV (reference sequence). The CDR3 covers 17 residues. J gave up 6 bases and V 0 bases, and 10 bases lay outside the gene matches. Here the CDR3 DNA reads TGTGCCAGCAGTTTATCGATGGACCGGGACAGGGGTAATGGCTACACCTTC. Amino acid sequence: CASSLSMDRDRGNGYTF.

This clone appeared a few times. The V and J genes are TRBV5-4 and TRBJ2-7, with 9 bases identical to TRBD1. With V trimmed by 3 bases and J by 5 bases, 12 bases remained unmatched. This CDR3 has 16 residues. Germline V gene lookup returns CDR1 SGHNT and CDR2 YYREEE (reference sequence). CDR3 in amino acids: CASSSQKTGGTDEQYF. The DNA of the CDR3 is TGTGCCAGCAGCTCCCAGAAGACAGGGGGTACGGACGAGCAGTACTTC.

The rearrangement joins TRBV28 to TRBJ1-2, with D tentatively TRBD1 (5 bases). Germline CDR1 reads MDHEN; CDR2 reads SYDVKM. This CDR3 comprises 16 residues. The V gene lost 6 bases and the J gene lost 4 bases, with 21 bases spanning the gap. The CDR3 reads CASRTKRPAGFYGYTF. The CDR3 nucleotides read TGTGCCAGCAGAACTAAACGACCCGCAGGGTTCTATGGCTACACCTTC.

This clone was observed a few times. The J gene is TRBJ1-2, the V gene TRBV5-8, with TRBD1 identical over 7 bases. With 0 bases clipped from V and 8 bases from J, the junction kept 4 bases outside the gene matches. The V gene's germline CDR1 is SGHTS and CDR2 YDEGEE. The CDR3 is made up of 13 amino acids. The CDR3 nucleotides read TGTGCCAGCAGCTTGGTACAGGGGAGGGGCTACACCTTC. Its translation: CASSLVQGRGYTF.

CDR3 residues: CASSSQGASNTEAFF. In DNA form, the CDR3 reads TGCGCCAGCAGCTCACAGGGGGCCTCGAACACTGAAGCTTTCTTT. The J gene is TRBJ1-1, the V gene TRBV5-1, with 9 bases aligning to TRBD1. Germline trimming cut 3 bases from V and 1 base from J; bases unmatched to any gene: 4. CDR3 length equals 15 residues. Germline V lookup: CDR1 SGHRS, CDR2 YFSETQ.

The genes are TRBV6-6 and TRBJ2-2, with D uncertain. Per the germline V gene, CDR1 is MNHNY and CDR2 is SVGAGI (reference sequence). The CDR3 length is 13 residues. V lost 5 bases and J 3 bases, leaving 7 bases between the germline ends. CDR3 amino acids: CASSPFYTGELFF. As DNA, the CDR3 is TGTGCCAGCAGTCCCTTTTACACCGGGGAGCTGTTTTTT.